This T cell receptor beta chain was recorded in a study of cytomegalovirus exposure and HLA in healthy donors. The protocol was immunoSEQ multiplex PCR, while the TCRdb copy is restricted to in-frame clones and leaves out a portion. The top ten hold 11% to 15% of the sample, which has hundreds of thousands of clones, around 80% seen once. This clone was counted between two and nine times. There are 12 residues in the CDR3. Germline CDR1 SNHLY, CDR2 FYNNEI. The V segment lost 3 bases and the J segment 6 bases; nucleotides outside the gene matches: 2. The source of this sequence is a woman aged 30 to 39 in good health and CMV-seropositive. The specimen was PBMCs. The chain carries TRBV2 and TRBJ2-7; 7 nucleotides agree with TRBD1. CDR3 bases: TGTGCCAGCAGTGATGACAGGGCCGAGCAGTACTTC. As protein: CASSDDRAEQYF.